This T cell receptor (beta chain) came from a study of metastatic and nonmetastatic thyroid tumors. Across the whole study: From malignant and benign thyroid patients, repertoires in blood and in tumor or nodule tissue were compared.

Findings and limits, study-wide: In both blood and tumor samples, TCR beta diversity was reported significantly higher for malignant than benign nodules.

The table lists this clone with many counts. What it binds is not known. The germline V gene encodes CDR1 GTSNPN and CDR2 SVGIG (reference sequence). Trimming shortened V by 5 bases and J by 6 bases, and 17 bases separated the two germline ends. This CDR3 spans 13 amino acids. All patients were untreated before thyroid surgery. TCRdb re-analyzed the PCR reads through MiXCR. The profile covers around 34,000 clones, with 15% appearing a single time and around 20% taken by the ten largest. The chain uses TRBV30 and TRBJ2-7; TRBD1 is a possible D gene (6 bases). The clonotype originates from a male donor with papillary thyroid cancer or a benign thyroid nodule (not recorded which). Some clones in this sample may be carry-over from other donors' samples. Input material: blood. The CDR3 DNA sequence: TGTGCCTGGTCGCCCCTTCTAGGGGGCGAGCAGTACTTC. It is translated as CAWSPLLGGEQYF.